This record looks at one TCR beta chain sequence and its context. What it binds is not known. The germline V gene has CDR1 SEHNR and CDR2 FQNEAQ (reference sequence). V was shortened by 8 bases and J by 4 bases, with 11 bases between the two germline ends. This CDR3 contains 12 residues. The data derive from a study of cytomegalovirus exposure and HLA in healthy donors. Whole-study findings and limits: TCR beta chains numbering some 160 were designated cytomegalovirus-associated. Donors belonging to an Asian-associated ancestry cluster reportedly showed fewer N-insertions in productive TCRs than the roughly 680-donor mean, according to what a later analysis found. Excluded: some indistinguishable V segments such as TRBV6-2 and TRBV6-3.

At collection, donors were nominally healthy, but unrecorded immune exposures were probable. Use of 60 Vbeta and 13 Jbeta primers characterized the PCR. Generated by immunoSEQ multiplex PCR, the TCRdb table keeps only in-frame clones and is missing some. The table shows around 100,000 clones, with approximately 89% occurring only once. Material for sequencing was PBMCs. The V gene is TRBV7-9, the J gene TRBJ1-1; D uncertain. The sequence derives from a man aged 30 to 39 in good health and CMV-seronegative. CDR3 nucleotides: TGTGCCAGCGGCAATGAAGTCACTGAAGCTTTCTTT. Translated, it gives CASGNEVTEAFF.